The 29 T cell receptor beta chains in this list originate from one sample, sequenced in a study of CD8 T cells in ankylosing spondylitis. TCRdb processed the 5' RACE reads anew with MiXCR; each CDR3 protein has one entry. The sample gives approximately 250,000 distinct CDR3 sequences, 30% to 35% of which show up once; roughly 4.2% is in the top ten. Input material: blood, either unsorted or a sorted T cell fraction (not recorded which). The receptors come from a male donor with ankylosing spondylitis or in good health (not recorded which).

This clonotype appeared a few times. The chain has TRBV6-5 and TRBJ2-3, with TRBD2 matching over 7 bases. The trim removed 1 base at V and 0 bases at J, leaving 4 bases unmatched. The CDR3 loop spans 16 amino acids. The germline V gene has CDR1 MNHEY and CDR2 SVGAGI. The CDR3 nucleotides read TGTGCCAGCAGTTACTTTACCGGGGGGAGCACAGATACGCAGTATTTT. Protein sequence: CASSYFTGGSTDTQYF.

The chain is built from TRBV7-2 and TRBJ2-7; a weak D match, TRBD2 (6 bases). The length of the CDR3 is 14 residues. Germline V CDR1 and CDR2: SGHTA, FQGNSA. Trimming removed 2 bases at V and 3 bases at J, with 11 bases between. In nucleotides, the CDR3 is TGTGCCAGCAGCTTACACCTAGCGTACTACGAGCAGTACTTC. Translation: CASSLHLAYYEQYF.

This clonotype was counted only a few times. J is TRBJ1-2 and V is TRBV3-1, with a weak D call TRBD1 (5 bases). The V end lost 4 bases, the J end lost 1 base, and 10 bases lay between the germline ends. The V gene's germline CDR1 is LGHDT and CDR2 YNNKEL (reference sequence). The CDR3 runs to 14 residues. In DNA, the CDR3 is TGTGCCAGCAGCCGAACGGGGGATAACTATGGCTACACCTTC. This sequence encodes CASSRTGDNYGYTF. Drawing the rest from reference TRBV3-1 and TRBJ1-2, the complete variable domain is DTAVSQTPKYLVTQMGNDKSIKCEQNLGHDTMYWYKQDSKKFLKIMFSYNNKELIINETVPNRFSPKSPDKAHLNLHINSLELGDSAVYFCASSRTGDNYGYTFGSGTRLTVV.

The chain employs TRBV15 and TRBJ2-1, with D possibly matching TRBD2 (6 bases). Trimming took off 2 bases at V and 4 bases at J, with 15 bases between the two ends. Germline V gene data show CDR1 as LNHNV and CDR2 as YYDKDF (reference sequence). The CDR3 spans 16 residues. CDR3: CATSRFIPLAYNEQFF. CDR3 DNA sequence: TGTGCCACCAGCAGATTTATCCCCCTAGCGTACAATGAGCAGTTCTTC.

The V and J genes are TRBV7-9 and TRBJ1-1; D remains ambiguous. V lost 1 base to trimming and J lost 4 bases, with 10 bases between them. The CDR3 contains 14 residues. Germline V lookup: CDR1 SEHNR, CDR2 FQNEAQ (reference sequence). In DNA form, the CDR3 reads TGTGCCAGCAGCTTAGGTAATGTGGCCACTGAAGCTTTCTTT. Translation gives CASSLGNVATEAFF.

This clonotype was recorded a few times. The J gene is TRBJ1-3, the V gene TRBV6-5; D is unclear. V shed 2 bases and J shed 2 bases, with 10 bases lying between them. The CDR3 runs 15 residues. Germline values: CDR1 MNHEY, CDR2 SVGAGI. The CDR3 reads CASSYESGPGNTIYF. The CDR3 nucleotides read TGTGCCAGCAGTTACGAATCTGGACCTGGAAACACCATATATTTT.

The V call is TRBV12-3 or TRBV12-4, the J call TRBJ1-4, with TRBD1 identical over 9 bases. Trimming removed 9 bases from V and 6 bases from J; junction bases left unmatched: 11. The CDR3 is made up of 15 amino acids. The CDR3 region has the DNA TGTGCCAGTAGGAAGTACCGGGACAGGGATGAAAAACTGTTTTTT. Translating gives CASRKYRDRDEKLFF.

This clonotype was seen more than once but under ten times. The chain combines TRBV9 with TRBJ2-3, with a possible D match to TRBD1 (5 bases). This CDR3 spans 14 amino acids. V was trimmed by 2 bases and J by 2 bases, leaving 9 bases between them. The germline gives CDR1 SGDLS, CDR2 YYNGEE. The CDR3 region is CASSVTGITDTQYF. CDR3 DNA: TGTGCCAGCAGCGTTACAGGAATCACAGATACGCAGTATTTT.

This clonotype was counted a few times. The chain has TRBV20-1 and TRBJ2-2, with D possibly TRBD1 on 5 matching bases. Germline V lookup: CDR1 DFQATT, CDR2 SNEGSKA (reference sequence). Deletions cut 0 bases from V and 0 bases from J, with 8 bases between. This CDR3 is 15 amino acids long. This CDR3 is CSARDRTTNTGELFF. The CDR3 DNA sequence: TGCAGTGCTAGAGATAGGACAACGAACACCGGGGAGCTGTTTTTT.

This clonotype was counted a single time. This chain links TRBV7-6 with TRBJ1-3; the D gene is possibly TRBD1 (6 bases). This CDR3 comprises 14 residues. CDR1 SGHVS and CDR2 FNYEAQ come from the germline V gene. The V gene lost 8 bases and the J gene lost 0 bases, with 11 bases spanning the gap. The CDR3 spells CASSEGGSGNTIYF. The CDR3 DNA reads as TGTGCCAGCTCCGAGGGGGGCTCTGGAAACACCATATATTTT.

This chain joins TRBV6-5 and TRBJ2-3; a weak D match, TRBD1 (6 bases). Per the germline V gene, CDR1 is MNHEY and CDR2 is SVGAGI. Deletions cut 10 bases from V and 4 bases from J, with 9 bases between. The CDR3 extends over 11 amino acids. CDR3 coding DNA: TGTGCCACTCACAGGGCAGATACGCAGTATTTT. Its translation: CATHRADTQYF.

The genes are TRBV9 and TRBJ1-2; 8 bases align to TRBD1. This CDR3 is built from 13 residues. CDR1 is SGDLS, CDR2 YYNGEE, per germline. Germline trimming cut 3 bases from V and 5 bases from J; bases unmatched to any gene: 3. In DNA form, the CDR3 reads TGTGCCAGCAGCGAGACAGGGGCTTATGGCTACACCTTC. This translates into CASSETGAYGYTF.

The chain employs TRBV12-3 or TRBV12-4 and TRBJ1-1; no firm D call. This CDR3 spans 12 amino acids. The V gene lost 2 bases and the J gene lost 4 bases, with 5 bases spanning the gap. The CDR3 sequence is CASSLLPTEAFF. The CDR3 coding sequence is TGTGCCAGCAGTTTATTGCCCACTGAAGCTTTCTTT.

This clonotype has just a few counts. J is TRBJ2-3 and V is TRBV10-3; 11 positions agree with TRBD2. The CDR3 consists of 16 residues. In germline, CDR1 is ENHRY, CDR2 SYGVKD. V lost 4 bases to trimming and J lost 2 bases; unmatched junction nucleotides: 5. DNA of the CDR3: TGTGCCATCAGTGGGATTAGCGGGGGGGCCACAGATACGCAGTATTTT. This sequence encodes CAISGISGGATDTQYF.

The chain carries TRBV12-3 or TRBV12-4 and TRBJ1-2; D remains unclear. Trimming took 8 bases from V and 4 from J, leaving 11 bases between them. The length of the CDR3 is 12 residues. CDR3 loop: CASLTSLYGYTF. The CDR3 DNA is TGTGCCAGCCTGACGTCCCTCTATGGCTACACCTTC.

This chain connects TRBV27 to TRBJ2-5; D is perhaps TRBD1 or TRBD2 (5 bases each). Trimming took 6 bases from V and 0 from J, leaving 8 bases between them. The CDR3 has 13 residues. CDR1 and CDR2 from the germline V gene are MNHEY and SMNVEV (reference sequence). The CDR3 here is CASRGPYQETQYF. CDR3 DNA sequence: TGTGCCAGCAGGGGACCGTACCAAGAGACCCAGTACTTC.

J is TRBJ2-3 and V is TRBV7-2, with unresolved D. This CDR3 is built from 13 residues. V shed 3 bases and J shed 0 bases, with 4 bases lying between them. The germline CDR1 and CDR2 sequences are SGHTA and FQGNSA. The CDR3 coding sequence is TGTGCCAGCAGCTTCGAGAGCACAGATACGCAGTATTTT. Translating gives CASSFESTDTQYF. Based on the CDR3 plus reference TRBV7-2 and TRBJ2-3, the full variable domain is GAGVSQSPSNKVTEKGKDVELRCDPISGHTALYWYRQSLGQGLEFLIYFQGNSAPDKSGLPSDRFSAERTGGSVSTLTIQRTQQEDSAVYLCASSFESTDTQYFGPGTRLTVL.

The chain couples TRBV20-1 to TRBJ1-1, with D perhaps TRBD1 (5 bases). V was pared by 5 bases and J by 8 bases, with 9 bases between. Germline-derived CDR1 and CDR2 are DFQATT and SNEGSKA (reference sequence). This CDR3 is 10 amino acids long. CDR3 protein: CSAVTAEAFF. CDR3 in DNA: TGCAGTGCTGTGACAGCCGAAGCTTTCTTT.

This chain uses TRBV28 with TRBJ1-4; D may be TRBD1 (5 bases). Germline V gene data show CDR1 as MDHEN and CDR2 as SYDVKM. Trimming removed 7 bases from V and 0 bases from J, with 18 bases in between. This CDR3 has 17 residues. In DNA form, the CDR3 reads TGTGCCAGCATCCAAACCGGGACCGCTACAACTAATGAAAAACTGTTTTTT. Translating gives CASIQTGTATTNEKLFF.

This clonotype was seen a few times. This chain connects TRBV7-8 to TRBJ2-4; 7 nucleotides align to TRBD1. V trimming: 4 bases; J trimming: 0 bases; junction bases outside the gene matches: 6. The CDR3 contains 16 residues. In germline, CDR1 is SGHVS, CDR2 FQNEAQ. Here the CDR3 reads CASSSDRLIAKNIQYF. In nucleotides, the CDR3 is TGTGCCAGCAGCTCGGACAGGCTCATAGCCAAAAACATTCAGTACTTC. The complete variable domain, with remaining parts taken from reference TRBV7-8 and TRBJ2-4, reads GAGVSQSPRYKVAKRGQDVALRCDPISGHVSLFWYQQALGQGPEFLTYFQNEAQLDKSGLPSDRFFAERPEGSVSTLKIQRTQQEDSAVYLCASSSDRLIAKNIQYFGAGTRLSVL.

The gene calls are TRBV20-1 and TRBJ2-5, with 9 positions matching TRBD2. The CDR3 loop spans 16 amino acids. V trimming: 8 bases; J trimming: 4 bases; junction bases outside the gene matches: 17. The germline gives CDR1 DFQATT, CDR2 SNEGSKA (reference sequence). The CDR3 DNA reads TGCAGTTTCTGGGGCCAAGCGGGGGGCGAGAGAGAGACCCAGTACTTC. Translation gives CSFWGQAGGERETQYF.

This clonotype was detected a few times. This rearrangement joins TRBV12-3 or TRBV12-4 to TRBJ2-2; 9 nucleotides agree with TRBD1. This CDR3 is built from 16 residues. J was trimmed by 2 bases and V by 6 bases; bases with no gene match: 7. The CDR3 here is CASRAGTGLNTGELFF. CDR3 nucleotides: TGTGCCAGCAGAGCCGGGACAGGGCTCAACACCGGGGAGCTGTTTTTT.

This clonotype came up a few times. V usage is TRBV10-3 and J usage is TRBJ2-3; D remains unclear. This CDR3 has 15 residues. Trimming left V 4 bases short and J 0 bases short, with 11 bases between. The germline CDR1 and CDR2 sequences are ENHRY and SYGVKD. The CDR3 is CAISGPGKSTDTQYF. The CDR3 bases are TGTGCCATCAGTGGTCCAGGAAAAAGCACAGATACGCAGTATTTT.

The rearrangement links TRBV12-3 or TRBV12-4 to TRBJ2-2, with 9 nucleotides matching TRBD1. The length of the CDR3 is 16 residues. Trimming took 5 bases from V and 4 from J; bases not matched to a gene: 8. In DNA form, the CDR3 reads TGTGCCAGCAGTCGTACAGGGGGCGTAGGCACCGGGGAGCTGTTTTTT. This encodes CASSRTGGVGTGELFF.

In this sample, this clonotype turned up a few times. The genes are TRBV7-9 and TRBJ2-7; 7 positions match TRBD1. Germline values: CDR1 SEHNR, CDR2 FQNEAQ (reference sequence). CDR3 length: 13 residues. J was trimmed by 2 bases and V by 4 bases; bases with no gene match: 2. The CDR3 DNA is TGTGCCAGCAGCTGGGGACAGACCTACGAGCAGTACTTC. This translates into CASSWGQTYEQYF.

The chain uses TRBV6-6 and TRBJ2-7; TRBD1 agrees at 7 bases. The germline gives CDR1 MNHNY, CDR2 SVGAGI (reference sequence). The CDR3 is 13 residues long. Trimming cost V 2 bases and J 3 bases; bases outside gene matches: 1. CDR3 amino acids: CASSYGDSYEQYF. The CDR3 DNA reads as TGTGCCAGCAGTTACGGGGACAGCTACGAGCAGTACTTC.

This clonotype has more than one count but fewer than ten. The chain links TRBV12-3 or TRBV12-4 to TRBJ1-5, with 7 bases aligning to TRBD1. Trimming at V came to 6 bases and at J to 5 bases, leaving 7 bases not matched to a gene. The CDR3 contains 14 residues. The CDR3 is CASSEGQRYQPQHF. The CDR3 nucleotides are TGTGCCAGCAGCGAGGGACAGAGATATCAGCCCCAGCATTTT.

This clonotype was counted ten times or more. The V gene is TRBV7-8, the J gene TRBJ2-5; D gene ambiguous. The CDR3 runs to 11 residues. V dropped 5 bases and J dropped 5 bases, with 6 bases sitting between them. CDR1 SGHVS and CDR2 FQNEAQ come from the germline V gene. CDR3 bases: TGTGCCAGCAGCCCCGCGGAGACCCAGTACTTC. Translated, it gives CASSPAETQYF. The entire variable domain, with the rest obtained from reference TRBV7-8 and TRBJ2-5, is as follows: GAGVSQSPRYKVAKRGQDVALRCDPISGHVSLFWYQQALGQGPEFLTYFQNEAQLDKSGLPSDRFFAERPEGSVSTLKIQRTQQEDSAVYLCASSPAETQYFGPGTRLLVL.

There are a few counts of this clonotype. This chain connects TRBV12-5 to TRBJ2-3; D ambiguous. Trimming removed 7 bases from V and 1 base from J, with 12 bases in between. The CDR3 is made up of 14 amino acids. From germline, CDR1 is LGHNT and CDR2 FRNRAP. This CDR3 reads CASALRSGTDTQYF. CDR3 DNA: TGTGCTAGTGCCCTCCGCAGCGGCACAGATACGCAGTATTTT.